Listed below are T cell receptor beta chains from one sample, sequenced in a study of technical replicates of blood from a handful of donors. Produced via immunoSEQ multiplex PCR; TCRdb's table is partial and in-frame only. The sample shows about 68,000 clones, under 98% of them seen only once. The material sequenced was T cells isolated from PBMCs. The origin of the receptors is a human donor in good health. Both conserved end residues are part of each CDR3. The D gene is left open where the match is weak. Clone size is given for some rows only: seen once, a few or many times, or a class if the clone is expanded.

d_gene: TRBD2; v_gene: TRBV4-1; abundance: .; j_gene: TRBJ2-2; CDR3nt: TGCGCCAGCAGCCGTAGCGGGCTTAACACCGGGGAGCTGTTTTTT; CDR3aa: CASSRSGLNTGELFF
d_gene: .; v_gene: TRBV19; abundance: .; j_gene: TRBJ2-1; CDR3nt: TGTGCCAGTAGTATAGACAGGCCGGGGATTGGTGAGCAGTTCTTC; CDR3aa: CASSIDRPGIGEQFF
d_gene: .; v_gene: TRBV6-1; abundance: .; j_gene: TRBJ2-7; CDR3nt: TGTGCCAGCAGCCAAAGGGACAACTCCTACGAGCAGTACTTC; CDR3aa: CASSQRDNSYEQYF
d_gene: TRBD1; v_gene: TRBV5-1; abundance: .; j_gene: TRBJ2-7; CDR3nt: TGCGCCAGCAGCTCCGGACAGGGGGTCGCCTACGAGCAGTACTTC; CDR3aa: CASSSGQGVAYEQYF
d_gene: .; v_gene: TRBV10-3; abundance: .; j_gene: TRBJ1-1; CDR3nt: TGTGCCATCAATATCGTGGACAGTCCTTTTAACACTGAAGCTTTCTTT; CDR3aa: CAINIVDSPFNTEAFF
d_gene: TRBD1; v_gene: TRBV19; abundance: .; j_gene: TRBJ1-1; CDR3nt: TGTGCCAGTAGTACTGGGACAGTTGGGACTGAAGCTTTCTTT; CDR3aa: CASSTGTVGTEAFF
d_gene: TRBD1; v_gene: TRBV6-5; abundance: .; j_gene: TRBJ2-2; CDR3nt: TGTGCCAGCAGTTCTGGGACAGGGGGCGGGGAGCTGTTTTTT; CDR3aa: CASSSGTGGGELFF
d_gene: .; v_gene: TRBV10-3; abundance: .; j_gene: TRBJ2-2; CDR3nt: TGTGCCTCCGAGGGGGTGACCACCGGGGAGCTGTTTTTT; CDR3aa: CASEGVTTGELFF
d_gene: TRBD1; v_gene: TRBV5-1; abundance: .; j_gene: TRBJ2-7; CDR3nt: TGCGCCAGCAGCTTCAACACCCGTTGGACAGGGGGCGAGCAGTACTTC; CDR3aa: CASSFNTRWTGGEQYF
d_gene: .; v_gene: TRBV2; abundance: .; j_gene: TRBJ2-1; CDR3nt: TGTGCCAGCACCACCGCAACTAGCTTTGAGCAGTTCTTC; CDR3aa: CASTTATSFEQFF
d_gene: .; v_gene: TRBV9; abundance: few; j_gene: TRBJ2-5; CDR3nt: TGTGCCAGCAGCGTATCCACTACACAAGAGACCCAGTACTTC; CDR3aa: CASSVSTTQETQYF
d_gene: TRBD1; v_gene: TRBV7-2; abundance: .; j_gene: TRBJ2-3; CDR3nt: TGTGCCAGCAGCCCCCCACAGGGGAATACGCAGTATTTT; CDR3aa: CASSPPQGNTQYF
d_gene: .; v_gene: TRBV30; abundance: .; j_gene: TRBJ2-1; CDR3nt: TGTGCCTGTGCCCCCAGCAATGAGCAGTTCTTC; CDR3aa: CACAPSNEQFF
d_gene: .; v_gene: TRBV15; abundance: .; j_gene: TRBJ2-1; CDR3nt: TGTGCCACCAGCAAGCCAGGGAGGTATGAGCAGTTCTTC; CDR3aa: CATSKPGRYEQFF
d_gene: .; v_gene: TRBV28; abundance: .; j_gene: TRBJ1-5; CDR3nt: TGTGCCAGCAGTTTTATTCAGGTCGAGCAGCCCCAGCATTTT; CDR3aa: CASSFIQVEQPQHF
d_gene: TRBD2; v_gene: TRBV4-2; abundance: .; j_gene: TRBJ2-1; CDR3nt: TGTGCCAGCAGCCAAGCGGGAGGGCCCTACAATGAGCAGTTCTTC; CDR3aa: CASSQAGGPYNEQFF
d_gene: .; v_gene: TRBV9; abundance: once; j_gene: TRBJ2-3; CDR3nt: TGTGCCAGCAGCGTAGGGAGCGGAACTAGCACAGATACGCAGTATTTT; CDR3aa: CASSVGSGTSTDTQYF
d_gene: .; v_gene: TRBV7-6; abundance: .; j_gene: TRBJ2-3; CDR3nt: TGTGCCAGCAGCTCCCCTTGGGTAGAGACCGGGAGTTTGATAACAGATACGCAGTATTTT; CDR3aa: CASSSPWVETGSLITDTQYF
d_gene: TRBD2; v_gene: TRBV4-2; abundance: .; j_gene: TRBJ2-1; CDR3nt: TGTGCCAGCAGCCAAGATGGCGGGAGGGATTCCTACAATGAGCAGTTCTTC; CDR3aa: CASSQDGGRDSYNEQFF
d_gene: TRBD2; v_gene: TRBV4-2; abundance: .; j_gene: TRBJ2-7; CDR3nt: TGTGCCAGCAGCCAAGAACTAGCGAGGGAGCAGTACTTC; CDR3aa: CASSQELAREQYF
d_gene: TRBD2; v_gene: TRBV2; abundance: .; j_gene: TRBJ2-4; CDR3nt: TGTGCCAGCAGCGAAAGGCTAGCGGGAGCTGCGGTGGCCAAAAACATTCAGTACTTC; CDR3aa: CASSERLAGAAVAKNIQYF
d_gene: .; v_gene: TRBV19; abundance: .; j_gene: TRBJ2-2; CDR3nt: TGTGCCAGTAGTAATCCCAGGGAGCTGTTTTTT; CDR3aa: CASSNPRELFF
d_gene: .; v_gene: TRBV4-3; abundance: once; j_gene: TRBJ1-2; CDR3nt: TGCGCCAGCAGCCAAACTTTCTTAGGTCCAGGTGGCTACACCTTC; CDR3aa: CASSQTFLGPGGYTF
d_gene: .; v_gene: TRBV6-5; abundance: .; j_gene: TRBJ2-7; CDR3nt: TGTGCCAGCAGTTACTCGCGGGCGGGAAGCTCCTACGAGCAGTACTTC; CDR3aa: CASSYSRAGSSYEQYF
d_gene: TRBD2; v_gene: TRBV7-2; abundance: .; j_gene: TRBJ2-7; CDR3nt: TGTGCCAGCAGCTTAGGCGGGGGAGTAATTGAGCAGTACTTC; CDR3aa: CASSLGGGVIEQYF
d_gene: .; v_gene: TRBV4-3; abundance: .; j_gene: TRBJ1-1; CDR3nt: TGCGCCAGCAGCCAAGTGGGAGGGGTGGGAGCTGAAGCTTTCTTT; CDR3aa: CASSQVGGVGAEAFF
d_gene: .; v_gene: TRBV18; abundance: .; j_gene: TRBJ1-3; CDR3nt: TGTGCCAGCTCACCCGGGACTGATGGAAACACCATATATTTT; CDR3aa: CASSPGTDGNTIYF
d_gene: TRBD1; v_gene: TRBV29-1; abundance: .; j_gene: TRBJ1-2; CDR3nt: TGCAGCGTTGAAGGCCGGACAGGGGATGGCTACACCTTC; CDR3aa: CSVEGRTGDGYTF
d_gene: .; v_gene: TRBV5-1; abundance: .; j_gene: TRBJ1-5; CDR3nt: TGCGCCAGCAGCTTGTACCCAGAATCCAATCAGCCCCAGCATTTT; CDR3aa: CASSLYPESNQPQHF
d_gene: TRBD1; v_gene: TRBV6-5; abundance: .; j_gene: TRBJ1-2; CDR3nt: TGTGCCAGCAGACCCAGGGGGCGGGGTGGCTACACCTTC; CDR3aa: CASRPRGRGGYTF
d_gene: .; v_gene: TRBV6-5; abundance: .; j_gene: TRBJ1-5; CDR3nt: TGTGCCAGCAGTTACGGACAGTTAAATCAGCCCCAGCATTTT; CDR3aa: CASSYGQLNQPQHF
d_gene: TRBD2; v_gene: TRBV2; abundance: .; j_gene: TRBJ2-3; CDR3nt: TGTGCCAGCAGGAGGACTAGCGGGCGAGTCACAGATACGCAGTATTTT; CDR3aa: CASRRTSGRVTDTQYF
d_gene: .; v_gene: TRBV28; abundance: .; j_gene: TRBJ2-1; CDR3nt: TGTGCCAGCAGTTTGCGAGAGAAGCAGTTCTTC; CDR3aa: CASSLREKQFF
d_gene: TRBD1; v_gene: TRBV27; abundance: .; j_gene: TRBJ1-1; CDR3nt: TGTGCCAGCAGGACCAGACAGGGGGCGCACACTGAAGCTTTCTTT; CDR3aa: CASRTRQGAHTEAFF
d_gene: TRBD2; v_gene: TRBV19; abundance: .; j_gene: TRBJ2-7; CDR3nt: TGTGCCACCGCCGGGACTATCTCCTACGAGCAGTACTTC; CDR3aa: CATAGTISYEQYF
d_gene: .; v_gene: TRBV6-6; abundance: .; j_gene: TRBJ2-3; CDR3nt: TGTGCCAGCAGTCCAGGGATAGGGGCAGATACGCAGTATTTT; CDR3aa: CASSPGIGADTQYF
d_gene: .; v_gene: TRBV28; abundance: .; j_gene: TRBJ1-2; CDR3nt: TGTGCCAGCAGACCCGGGTCGGGGAACTATGGCTACACCTTC; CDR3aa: CASRPGSGNYGYTF